A single sample gave rise to the 17 T cell receptor beta chains below, sequenced in a study of early T cells in non-severe SARS-CoV-2 infection. One entry per CDR3 protein results from TCRdb running MiXCR on the 5' RACE reads. This sample yields 60,000 to 70,000 distinct CDR3 sequences, of which 5% to 6.5% are seen a single time; about 3.4% belongs to the top ten. Sequencing was performed on whole blood, taken at baseline. These receptors all stem from an adult who was a healthcare worker with PCR-confirmed SARS-CoV-2 infection or an uninfected control (not recorded which).

There are many counts of this clonotype. The CDR3 nucleotides are TGTGCCAGCAGCTTACACTCCGGGGGGAACACCGGGGAGCTGTTTTTT. It yields the protein CASSLHSGGNTGELFF. This sequence joins TRBV7-3 and TRBJ2-2; D might be TRBD2 (6 bases). The CDR3 extends over 16 amino acids. The V gene's germline CDR1 is SGHTA and CDR2 FQGTGA. V lost 2 bases and J 1 base, leaving 11 bases between the germline ends.

This clonotype has just a few counts. The rearrangement joins TRBV28 to TRBJ1-1, with TRBD1 identical over 9 bases. V shed 6 bases, J shed 6 bases, and the junction held 17 bases outside the gene matches. The length of the CDR3 is 17 residues. Germline-derived CDR1 and CDR2 are MDHEN and SYDVKM. DNA for the CDR3: TGTGCCAGCAGCCCCCCTAGAGGACAGGGGACGGTCTCTGAAGCTTTCTTT. This sequence encodes CASSPPRGQGTVSEAFF.

The V and J genes are TRBV6-1 and TRBJ2-1; D may be TRBD1 or TRBD2 (5 bases each). The CDR3 totals 15 residues. V dropped 2 bases and J dropped 1 base, with 9 bases sitting between them. Germline CDR1 reads MNHNS; CDR2 reads SASEGT. CDR3 in amino acids: CASSEYEGSYNEQFF. CDR3 nucleotides: TGTGCCAGCAGTGAATACGAGGGGTCCTACAATGAGCAGTTCTTC.

The gene calls are TRBV29-1 and TRBJ2-5; D perhaps matches TRBD2 (6 bases). The CDR3 consists of 14 residues. From germline, CDR1 is SQVTM and CDR2 ANQGSEA. Trimming shortened V by 0 bases and J by 1 base, and 9 bases separated the two germline ends. This chain's CDR3 is CSVEEIAAQETQYF. CDR3 DNA sequence: TGCAGCGTTGAAGAAATAGCGGCCCAAGAGACCCAGTACTTC.

This clonotype was found many times. The chain combines TRBV10-2 with TRBJ2-3; the match to TRBD2 covers 10 bases. J was trimmed by 4 bases and V by 3 bases; bases with no gene match: 4. The CDR3 has 15 residues. Germline CDR1 WSHSY, CDR2 SAAADI. As DNA, the CDR3 is TGCGCCAGCAGTGACTACGGGACTAGCGCAGATACGCAGTATTTT. Its protein is CASSDYGTSADTQYF.

This clonotype was detected ten times or more. The chain couples TRBV11-2 to TRBJ2-3; D remains ambiguous. CDR3 length: 16 amino acids. Germline CDR1 SGHAT, CDR2 FQNNGV. V gave up 1 base and J gave up 1 base, with 12 bases separating them. CDR3 protein: CASSLVASSGTDTQYF. The CDR3 bases are TGTGCCAGCAGCTTAGTCGCATCCTCTGGCACAGATACGCAGTATTTT.

The sample holds many counts of this clonotype. The rearrangement joins TRBV27 to TRBJ2-2; no clear D. The CDR3 consists of 15 residues. The germline CDR1 and CDR2 sequences are MNHEY and SMNVEV (reference sequence). The germline V and J ends were trimmed by 4 bases and 1 base, with 10 bases remaining between them. DNA of the CDR3: TGTGCCAGCAGTTCGGAGAGAGGGAACACCGGGGAGCTGTTTTTT. Translation: CASSSERGNTGELFF.

Many counts were recorded for this clonotype. The chain joins TRBV7-2 to TRBJ1-1; D unclear. The CDR3 totals 13 residues. Per germline, CDR1 SGHTA and CDR2 FQGNSA. V lost 5 bases to trimming and J lost 1 base, with 8 bases between them. CDR3 nucleotide sequence: TGTGCCAGCAGCCAACAGCGGAACACTGAAGCTTTCTTT. Its protein product is CASSQQRNTEAFF. The variable domain in full, with the rest retrieved from reference TRBV7-2 and TRBJ1-1, is GAGVSQSPSNKVTEKGKDVELRCDPISGHTALYWYRQSLGQGLEFLIYFQGNSAPDKSGLPSDRFSAERTGGSVSTLTIQRTQQEDSAVYLCASSQQRNTEAFFGQGTRLTVV.

This clonotype was detected ten times or more. The V and J genes are TRBV7-9 and TRBJ2-7; TRBD1 matches at 7 bases. Germline lookup yields CDR1 SEHNR and CDR2 FQNEAQ (reference sequence). The ends lost 6 bases at V and 5 bases at J; junction bases unmatched: 10. This CDR3 has 14 residues. DNA of the CDR3: TGTGCCAGCAGTCAAGACAGGGTTTACAACGAGCAGTACTTC. Translated, it gives CASSQDRVYNEQYF.

This clonotype was detected ten times or more. The CDR3 DNA follows: TGCGCCAGCAGCTTGCCAGGGTACGGCGAGCAGTACTTC. Protein product: CASSLPGYGEQYF. V is TRBV5-1 and J is TRBJ2-7, with D perhaps TRBD1 (5 bases). V lost 1 base and J 6 bases, leaving 11 bases between the germline ends. The CDR3 is 13 residues long. In germline, CDR1 is SGHRS, CDR2 YFSETQ.

This clonotype was seen only a few times. V gene TRBV6-6 combines with J gene TRBJ2-4, with TRBD1 matching over 10 bases. CDR1 is MNHNY, CDR2 SVGAGI, per germline (reference sequence). This CDR3 spans 17 amino acids. The V gene end was trimmed by 3 bases and the J gene end by 1 base; junction bases not matched to a gene: 6. The CDR3 sequence: CASSYKTGGLAKNIQYF. The CDR3 region has the DNA TGTGCCAGCAGTTATAAGACAGGGGGCCTCGCCAAAAACATTCAGTACTTC.

This clonotype was found many times. The chain carries TRBV5-6 and TRBJ2-1; 10 nucleotides align to TRBD2. The CDR3 extends over 15 amino acids. The ends lost 4 bases at V and 4 bases at J; junction bases unmatched: 5. Per the germline V gene, CDR1 is SGHDT and CDR2 is YYEEEE. CDR3: CASSRGTSAYNEQFF. In nucleotides, the CDR3 is TGTGCCAGCAGCCGTGGGACTAGCGCATACAATGAGCAGTTCTTC. Complete variable domain (other parts from reference TRBV5-6 and TRBJ2-1): DAGVTQSPTHLIKTRGQQVTLRCSPKSGHDTVSWYQQALGQGPQFIFQYYEEEERQRGNFPDRFSGHQFPNYSSELNVNALLLGDSALYLCASSRGTSAYNEQFFGPGTRLTVL.

This clonotype was seen a few times. V gene TRBV15 combines with J gene TRBJ1-1; D gene uncertain. V lost 0 bases and J 11 bases, leaving 13 bases between the germline ends. The CDR3 contains 13 residues. In germline, CDR1 is LNHNV, CDR2 YYDKDF (reference sequence). This CDR3 reads CATSRDGITTAFF. In DNA form, the CDR3 reads TGTGCCACCAGCAGAGATGGGATCACAACGGCTTTCTTT.

This clonotype showed up many times. This sequence joins TRBV7-7 and TRBJ1-5; D perhaps matches TRBD1 (6 bases). Germline CDR1 reads SSHAT; CDR2 reads FNYEAQ (reference sequence). Trimming stripped 6 bases from V and 5 bases from J, with 17 bases between. This CDR3 contains 15 residues. CDR3 residues: CASRGGPEYDQPQHF. CDR3 DNA: TGTGCCAGCAGAGGGGGGCCGGAGTACGATCAGCCCCAGCATTTT.

This clonotype appeared many times. The chain has TRBV28 and TRBJ2-3; 8 bases map to TRBD2. The CDR3 has 16 amino acids. CDR1 is MDHEN, CDR2 SYDVKM, per germline. Unmatched junction bases numbered 9, after V lost 6 bases and J lost 1 base. DNA for the CDR3: TGTGCCAGCAGACCCACTAGCGGAGGGGGCACAGATACGCAGTATTTT. Protein: CASRPTSGGGTDTQYF. The full variable domain, its missing parts supplied by reference TRBV28 and TRBJ2-3, is DVKVTQSSRYLVKRTGEKVFLECVQDMDHENMFWYRQDPGLGLRLIYFSYDVKMKEKGDIPEGYSVSREKKERFSLILESASTNQTSMYLCASRPTSGGGTDTQYFGPGTRLTVL.

This clonotype has more than one count but fewer than ten. The V gene is TRBV7-9, the J gene TRBJ2-2; 8 bases fit TRBD2. Germline V gene sequence: CDR1 SEHNR, CDR2 FQNEAQ (reference sequence). V gave up 3 bases and J gave up 5 bases; unmatched junction bases: 5. This CDR3 has 15 residues. The CDR3 nucleotides read TGTGCCAGCAGCTTGGGAGCGGGAGATACCGGGGAGCTGTTTTTT. Encoded protein: CASSLGAGDTGELFF.

This clonotype appeared many times. The chain combines TRBV11-2 with TRBJ2-5, with D hard to call. The germline CDR1 and CDR2 sequences are SGHAT and FQNNGV. The CDR3 length is 14 residues. V gave up 1 base and J gave up 0 bases, with 6 bases separating them. The CDR3 sequence: CASSLGWNQETQYF. The CDR3 DNA sequence: TGTGCCAGCAGCTTAGGGTGGAACCAAGAGACCCAGTACTTC.